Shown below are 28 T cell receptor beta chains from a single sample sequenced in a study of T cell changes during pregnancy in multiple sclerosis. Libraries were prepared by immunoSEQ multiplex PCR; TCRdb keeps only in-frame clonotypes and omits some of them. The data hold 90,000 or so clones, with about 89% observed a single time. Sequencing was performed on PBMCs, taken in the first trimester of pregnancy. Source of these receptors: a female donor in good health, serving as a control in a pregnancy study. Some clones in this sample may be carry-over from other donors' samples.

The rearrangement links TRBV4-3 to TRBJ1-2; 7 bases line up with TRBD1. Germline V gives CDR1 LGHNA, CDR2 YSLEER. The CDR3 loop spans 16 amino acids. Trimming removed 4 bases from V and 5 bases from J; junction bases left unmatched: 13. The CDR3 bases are TGCGCCAGCAGCCCAGACTTTTCTAGGACAGGATATGGCTACACCTTC. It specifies CASSPDFSRTGYGYTF.

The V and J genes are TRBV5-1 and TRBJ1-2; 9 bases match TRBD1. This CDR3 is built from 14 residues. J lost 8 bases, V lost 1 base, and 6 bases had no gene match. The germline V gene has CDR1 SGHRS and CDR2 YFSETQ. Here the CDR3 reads CASSLFRTGEGYTF. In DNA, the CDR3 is TGCGCCAGCAGCTTGTTTCGGACAGGGGAAGGCTACACCTTC. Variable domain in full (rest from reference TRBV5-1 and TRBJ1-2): KAGVTQTPRYLIKTRGQQVTLSCSPISGHRSVSWYQQTPGQGLQFLFEYFSETQRNKGNFPGRFSGRQFSNSRSEMNVSTLELGDSALYLCASSLFRTGEGYTFGSGTRLTVV.

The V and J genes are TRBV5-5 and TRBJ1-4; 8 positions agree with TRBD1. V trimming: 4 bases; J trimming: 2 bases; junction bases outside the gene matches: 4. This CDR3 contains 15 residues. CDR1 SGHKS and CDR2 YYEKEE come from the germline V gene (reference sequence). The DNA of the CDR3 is TGTGCCAGCAGCGAATACAGGGGGACTAATGAAAAACTGTTTTTT. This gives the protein CASSEYRGTNEKLFF.

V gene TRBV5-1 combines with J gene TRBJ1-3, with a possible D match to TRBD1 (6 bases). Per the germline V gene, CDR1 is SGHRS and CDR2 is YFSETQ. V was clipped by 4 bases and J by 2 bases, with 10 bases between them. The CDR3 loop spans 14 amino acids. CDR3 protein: CASSQAGAGNTIYF. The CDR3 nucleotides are TGCGCCAGCAGCCAAGCAGGGGCTGGAAACACCATATATTTT.

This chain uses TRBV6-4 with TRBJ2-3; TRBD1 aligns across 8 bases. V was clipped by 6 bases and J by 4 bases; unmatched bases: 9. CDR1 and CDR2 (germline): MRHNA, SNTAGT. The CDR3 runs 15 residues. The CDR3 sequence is CASRIQGVSADTQYF. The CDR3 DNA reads TGTGCCAGCAGGATACAGGGGGTAAGCGCAGATACGCAGTATTTT.

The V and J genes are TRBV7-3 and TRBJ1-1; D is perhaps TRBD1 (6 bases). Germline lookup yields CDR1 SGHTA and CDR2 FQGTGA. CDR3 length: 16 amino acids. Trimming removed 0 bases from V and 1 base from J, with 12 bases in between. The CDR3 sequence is CASSLTGTRGNTEAFF. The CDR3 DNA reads TGTGCCAGCAGCTTAACCGGGACAAGGGGGAACACTGAAGCTTTCTTT.

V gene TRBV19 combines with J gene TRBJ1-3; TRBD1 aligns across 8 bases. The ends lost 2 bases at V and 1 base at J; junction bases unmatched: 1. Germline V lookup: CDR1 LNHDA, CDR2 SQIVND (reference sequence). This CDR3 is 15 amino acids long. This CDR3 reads CASSIRTGSGNTIYF. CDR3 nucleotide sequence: TGTGCCAGTAGTATACGGACAGGGTCTGGAAACACCATATATTTT.

The DNA of the CDR3 is TGTGCCAGCAGCCCCCCTTTAGGGGTTGGCACCGGGGAGCTGTTTTTT. Translated, it gives CASSPPLGVGTGELFF. The chain couples TRBV28 to TRBJ2-2, with a possible D match to TRBD1 (5 bases). V gave up 6 bases and J gave up 4 bases, with 18 bases separating them. CDR1 and CDR2 (germline): MDHEN, SYDVKM. This CDR3 has 16 amino acids. Variable domain in full (rest from reference TRBV28 and TRBJ2-2): DVKVTQSSRYLVKRTGEKVFLECVQDMDHENMFWYRQDPGLGLRLIYFSYDVKMKEKGDIPEGYSVSREKKERFSLILESASTNQTSMYLCASSPPLGVGTGELFFGEGSRLTVL.

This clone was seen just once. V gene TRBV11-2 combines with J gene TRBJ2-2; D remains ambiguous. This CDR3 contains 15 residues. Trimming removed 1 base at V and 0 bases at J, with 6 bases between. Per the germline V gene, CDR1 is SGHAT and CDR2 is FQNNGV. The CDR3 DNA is TGTGCCAGCAGCTTAGCGGTTCCGAACACCGGGGAGCTGTTTTTT. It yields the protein CASSLAVPNTGELFF.

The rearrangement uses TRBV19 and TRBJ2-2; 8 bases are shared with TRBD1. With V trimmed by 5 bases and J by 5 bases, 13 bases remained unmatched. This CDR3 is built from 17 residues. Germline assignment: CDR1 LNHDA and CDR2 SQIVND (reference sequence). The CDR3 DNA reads TGTGCCAGTAGTGCCTCCGACCCAGGGGGCGGGACCGGGGAGCTGTTTTTT. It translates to CASSASDPGGGTGELFF.

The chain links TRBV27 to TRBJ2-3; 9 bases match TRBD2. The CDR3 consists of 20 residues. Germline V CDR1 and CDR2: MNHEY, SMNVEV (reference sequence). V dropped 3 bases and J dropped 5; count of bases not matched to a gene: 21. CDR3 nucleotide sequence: TGTGCCAGCAGTTTTGTACCCCCTGAGGGCGGGGGGGCTGCGGGAGATACGCAGTATTTT. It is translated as CASSFVPPEGGGAAGDTQYF.

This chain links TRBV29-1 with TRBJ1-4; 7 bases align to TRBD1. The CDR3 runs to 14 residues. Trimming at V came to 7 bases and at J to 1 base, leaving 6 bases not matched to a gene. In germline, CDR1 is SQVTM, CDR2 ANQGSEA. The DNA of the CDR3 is TGCAGCGCCCAGGGGGGTAGAACTAATGAAAAACTGTTTTTT. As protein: CSAQGGRTNEKLFF.

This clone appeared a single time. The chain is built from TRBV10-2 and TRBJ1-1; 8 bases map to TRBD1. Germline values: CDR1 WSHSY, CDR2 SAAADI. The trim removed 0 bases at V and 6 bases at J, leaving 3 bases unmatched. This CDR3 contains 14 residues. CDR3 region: CASSESTGVSEAFF. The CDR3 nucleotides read TGCGCCAGCAGTGAGTCGACAGGGGTCTCTGAAGCTTTCTTT.

CDR3 protein: CSALQGIGYEQYF. DNA for the CDR3: TGCAGCGCCCTACAGGGTATAGGATACGAGCAGTACTTC. This rearrangement joins TRBV29-1 to TRBJ2-7, with a possible D match to TRBD1 (6 bases). V was clipped by 7 bases and J by 4 bases, with 17 bases between them. CDR3 length: 13 residues. CDR1 SQVTM and CDR2 ANQGSEA come from the germline V gene.

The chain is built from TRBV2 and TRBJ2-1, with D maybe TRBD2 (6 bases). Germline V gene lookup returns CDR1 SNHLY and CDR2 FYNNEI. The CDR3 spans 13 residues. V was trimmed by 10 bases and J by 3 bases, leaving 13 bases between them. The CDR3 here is CAILARNYNEQFF. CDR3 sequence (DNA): TGTGCCATCCTAGCGAGAAACTACAATGAGCAGTTCTTC.

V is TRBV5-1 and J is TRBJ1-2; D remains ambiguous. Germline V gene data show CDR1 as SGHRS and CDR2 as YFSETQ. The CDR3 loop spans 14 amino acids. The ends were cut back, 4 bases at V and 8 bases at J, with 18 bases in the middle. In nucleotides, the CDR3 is TGCGCCAGCAGCCTGTGGGCAGGCGCGTCGGGCTACACCTTC. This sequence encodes CASSLWAGASGYTF.

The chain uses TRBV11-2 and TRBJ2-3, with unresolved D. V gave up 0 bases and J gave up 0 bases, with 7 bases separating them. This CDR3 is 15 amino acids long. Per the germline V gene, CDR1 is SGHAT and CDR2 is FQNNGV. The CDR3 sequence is CASSLEHLSTDTQYF. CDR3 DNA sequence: TGTGCCAGCAGCTTAGAACATCTTAGCACAGATACGCAGTATTTT.

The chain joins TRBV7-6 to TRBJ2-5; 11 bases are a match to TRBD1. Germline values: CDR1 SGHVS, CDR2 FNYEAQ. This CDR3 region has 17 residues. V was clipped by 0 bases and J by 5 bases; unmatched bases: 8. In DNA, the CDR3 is TGTGCCAGCAGCTTAGCGTGGGGGACAGGGGGAGTGGAGACCCAGTACTTC. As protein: CASSLAWGTGGVETQYF.

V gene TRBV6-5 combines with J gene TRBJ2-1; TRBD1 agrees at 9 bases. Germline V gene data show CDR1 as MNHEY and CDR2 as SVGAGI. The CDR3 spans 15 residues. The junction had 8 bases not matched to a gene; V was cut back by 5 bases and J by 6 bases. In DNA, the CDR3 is TGTGCCAGCAGTGCGGACAGGGGAGTGTCCAATGAGCAGTTCTTC. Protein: CASSADRGVSNEQFF.

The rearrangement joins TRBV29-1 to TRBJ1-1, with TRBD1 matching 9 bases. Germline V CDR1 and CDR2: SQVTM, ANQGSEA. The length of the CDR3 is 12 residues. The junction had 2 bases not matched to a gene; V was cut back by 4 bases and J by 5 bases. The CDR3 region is CSVGQGETEAFF. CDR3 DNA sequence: TGCAGCGTTGGACAGGGGGAAACTGAAGCTTTCTTT.

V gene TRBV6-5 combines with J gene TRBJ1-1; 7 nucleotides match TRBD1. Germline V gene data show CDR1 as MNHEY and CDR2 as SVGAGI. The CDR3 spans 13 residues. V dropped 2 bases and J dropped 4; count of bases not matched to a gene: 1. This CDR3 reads CASSYGQATEAFF. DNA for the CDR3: TGTGCCAGCAGTTACGGACAGGCCACTGAAGCTTTCTTT.

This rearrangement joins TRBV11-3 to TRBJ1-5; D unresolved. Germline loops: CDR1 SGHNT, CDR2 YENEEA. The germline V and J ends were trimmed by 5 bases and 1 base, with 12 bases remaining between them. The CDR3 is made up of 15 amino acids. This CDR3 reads CASSPLWLSNQPQHF. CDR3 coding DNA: TGTGCCAGCAGCCCGCTTTGGCTCAGCAATCAGCCCCAGCATTTT.

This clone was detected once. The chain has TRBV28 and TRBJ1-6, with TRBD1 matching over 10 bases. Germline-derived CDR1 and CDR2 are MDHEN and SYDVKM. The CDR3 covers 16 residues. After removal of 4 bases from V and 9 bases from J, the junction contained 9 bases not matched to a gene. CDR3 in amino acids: CASSSNGQGESSPLHF. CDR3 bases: TGTGCCAGCAGTTCTAATGGACAGGGGGAGAGTTCACCCCTCCACTTT.

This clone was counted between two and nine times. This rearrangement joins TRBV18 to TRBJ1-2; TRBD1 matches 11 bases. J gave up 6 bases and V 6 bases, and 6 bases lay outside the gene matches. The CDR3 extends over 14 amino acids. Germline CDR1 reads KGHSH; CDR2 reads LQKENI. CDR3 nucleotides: TGTGCCAGCTCGTCGGGACAGGGGGACCATGGCTACACCTTC. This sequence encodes CASSSGQGDHGYTF.

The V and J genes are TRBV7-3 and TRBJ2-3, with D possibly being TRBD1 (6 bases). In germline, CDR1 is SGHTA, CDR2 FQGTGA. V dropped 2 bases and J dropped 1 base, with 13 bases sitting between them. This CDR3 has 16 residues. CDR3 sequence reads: CASSLVTAGGTDTQYF. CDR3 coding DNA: TGTGCCAGCAGCTTAGTCACTGCAGGGGGCACAGATACGCAGTATTTT.

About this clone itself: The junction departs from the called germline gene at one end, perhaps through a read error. CDR3: CASSPPTGGKSPLHF. The CDR3 DNA sequence: TGTGCCAGCAGTCCACCGACAGGGGGAAAATCACCCCTCCACTTT. The chain employs TRBV5-1 and TRBJ1-6; 9 bases are shared with TRBD1. Germline assignment: CDR1 SGHRS and CDR2 YFSETQ. The CDR3 extends over 15 amino acids.

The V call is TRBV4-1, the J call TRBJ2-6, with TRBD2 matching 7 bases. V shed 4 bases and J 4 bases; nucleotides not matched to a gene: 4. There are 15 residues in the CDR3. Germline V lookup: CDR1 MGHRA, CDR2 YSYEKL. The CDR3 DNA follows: TGCGCCAGCAGCCGTCCGACTAGCGGGGCCAACGTCCTGACTTTC. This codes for CASSRPTSGANVLTF.

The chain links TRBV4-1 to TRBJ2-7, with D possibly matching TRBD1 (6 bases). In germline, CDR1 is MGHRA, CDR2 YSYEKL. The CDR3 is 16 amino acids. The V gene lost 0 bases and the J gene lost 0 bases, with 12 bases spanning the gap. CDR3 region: CASSQEAGANSYEQYF. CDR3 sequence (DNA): TGCGCCAGCAGCCAAGAAGCAGGGGCCAACTCCTACGAGCAGTACTTC.